Listed here are 9 T cell receptor beta chains from one sample, sequenced in a study of CD8 T cells in Susac syndrome. The RNA, about 0.5 to 1 ug, was put through reverse transcription using random hexamers. From the immunoSEQ multiplex PCR reads, TCRdb called clonotypes with MiXCR, one entry per CDR3 protein. The repertoire holds 150,000 to 200,000 distinct CDR3 sequences, around 96% seen once, with 0.16% in the top ten. Sample: CD8+ T cells from PBMCs. The receptors stem from a human donor with multiple sclerosis.

V is TRBV20-1 and J is TRBJ2-1; D uncertain. V lost 5 bases, J lost 1 base, and 6 bases lay in between. Germline CDR1 reads DFQATT; CDR2 reads SNEGSKA (reference sequence). The CDR3 covers 12 residues. CDR3: CSASVSYNEQFF. The CDR3 coding sequence is TGCAGTGCTTCCGTGTCCTACAATGAGCAGTTCTTC.

This clonotype was counted a single time. This sequence joins TRBV3-1 and TRBJ2-3; 7 nucleotides agree with TRBD2. The V gene's germline CDR1 is LGHDT and CDR2 YNNKEL (reference sequence). V gave up 4 bases and J gave up 0 bases; unmatched junction bases: 7. CDR3 length: 16 amino acids. CDR3 DNA: TGTGCCAGCAGCCCCCGACTAGCAGCTAGCACAGATACGCAGTATTTT. Translation: CASSPRLAASTDTQYF.

J is TRBJ2-7 and V is TRBV29-1, with 12 positions matching TRBD2. There are 14 residues in the CDR3. Germline V gene sequence: CDR1 SQVTM, CDR2 ANQGSEA. V was pared by 2 bases and J by 6 bases, with 5 bases of the junction left unmatched. CDR3 sequence reads: CSVERLAGDSEQYF. Written as DNA, the CDR3 is TGCAGCGTTGAAAGACTAGCGGGAGACTCCGAGCAGTACTTC.

The chain links TRBV14 to TRBJ2-1, with TRBD2 as a possible D gene (5 bases). CDR3 length: 15 residues. V shed 0 bases and J shed 5 bases, with 11 bases lying between them. The germline CDR1 and CDR2 sequences are SGHDN and FVKESK. CDR3 sequence (DNA): TGTGCCAGCAGCCAAGACGAACGGGGTAACAATGAGCAGTTCTTC. It translates to CASSQDERGNNEQFF. Drawing the rest from reference TRBV14 and TRBJ2-1, the complete variable domain is EAGVTQFPSHSVIEKGQTVTLRCDPISGHDNLYWYRRVMGKEIKFLLHFVKESKQDESGMPNNRFLAERTGGTYSTLKVQPAELEDSGVYFCASSQDERGNNEQFFGPGTRLTVL.

The genes are TRBV2 and TRBJ2-7; D is possibly TRBD1 (5 bases). The CDR3 contains 13 residues. V lost 4 bases and J 6 bases, leaving 13 bases between the germline ends. CDR1 and CDR2 (germline): SNHLY, FYNNEI. In DNA form, the CDR3 reads TGTGCCAGCAGTGCCTTCAGACAGACCGAGCAGTACTTC. Translating gives CASSAFRQTEQYF.

The gene calls are TRBV11-2 and TRBJ1-1, with D unresolved. Trimming took 3 bases from V and 6 from J, leaving 14 bases between them. The germline V gene has CDR1 SGHAT and CDR2 FQNNGV. The CDR3 length is 14 residues. CDR3 in DNA: TGTGCCAGCAGCTTCTTCTCCCGGCCCCCTGAAGCTTTCTTT. Amino acid sequence: CASSFFSRPPEAFF. The full variable domain, completed using reference TRBV11-2 and TRBJ1-1, is EAGVAQSPRYKIIEKRQSVAFWCNPISGHATLYWYQQILGQGPKLLIQFQNNGVVDDSQLPKDRFSAERLKGVDSTLKIQPAKLEDSAVYLCASSFFSRPPEAFFGQGTRLTVV.

The genes are TRBV4-1 and TRBJ2-2, with TRBD1 matching over 11 bases. This CDR3 contains 18 residues. Germline CDR1 is MGHRA and CDR2 is YSYEKL. The V segment lost 4 bases and the J segment 5 bases; nucleotides outside the gene matches: 12. Written as DNA, the CDR3 is TGCGCCAGCAGCCCGGGCTCTATGGACAGGGGGCGGACCGGGGAGCTGTTTTTT. It translates to CASSPGSMDRGRTGELFF.

V and J are TRBV27 and TRBJ2-3, with a weak D call TRBD2 (5 bases). Trimming took off 5 bases at V and 2 bases at J, with 23 bases between the two ends. CDR1 MNHEY and CDR2 SMNVEV come from the germline V gene (reference sequence). The CDR3 totals 18 residues. In DNA, the CDR3 is TGTGCCAGCAGTAGTCCTCTCCTCTTCGAGGGAAACACAGATACGCAGTATTTT. It yields the protein CASSSPLLFEGNTDTQYF.

This sequence joins TRBV13 and TRBJ2-1; a weak D match, TRBD2 (5 bases). This CDR3 contains 16 residues. Trimming left V 5 bases short and J 0 bases short, with 14 bases between. Per germline, CDR1 PRHDT and CDR2 FYEKMQ (reference sequence). DNA of the CDR3: TGTGCCAGCAGCCCCATCACGAGCGGCTCCTACAATGAGCAGTTCTTC. This codes for CASSPITSGSYNEQFF.